This T cell receptor (beta chain) was found in a study of cytomegalovirus exposure and HLA in healthy donors. This CDR3 comprises 13 residues. V gave up 4 bases and J gave up 0 bases, with 6 bases separating them. Germline CDR1 reads SGHTA; CDR2 reads FQGNSA. Primers included in the PCR were 60 Vbeta and 13 Jbeta primers. Clones were read by immunoSEQ multiplex PCR, and TCRdb kept only the in-frame ones, dropping some. The data show about 200,000 clones, with 86% seen just once and 0.25% to 0.4% held by the top ten. This clone is a singleton in its sample. The antigen remains unidentified. Study-level results: Analyses of presence/absence relied on an assumption of roughly uniform sequencing depth across donors. Likely technical artifact: a cluster of highly shared sequence variants. Prior analysis indicated that the majority of TCR beta V segments exhibited productivity approximately 87% or approximately 30% of the time. Published work reported that the classifier diagnosed cytomegalovirus status with high specificity and sensitivity.

This TCR was sampled from a woman aged 30 to 39 in good health and CMV-seronegative. The sequenced sample was PBMCs. The rearrangement uses TRBV7-2 and TRBJ1-1, with no clear D. CDR3 in DNA: TGTGCCAGCAGCTCAGCCTTGAACACTGAAGCTTTCTTT. Its protein product is CASSSALNTEAFF.